This is a list of T cell receptor beta chains from one sample in a study of blood T cell repertoires in COVID-19. Data came from immunoSEQ multiplex PCR; TCRdb stores just in-frame clones and leaves some out. This table has about 240,000 clones, 70% to 90% appearing once. Material for sequencing was PBMCs or T cells enriched from blood (not recorded which). Receptors were obtained from a woman in her thirties or forties with acute COVID-19. Each CDR3 is given with its conserved first and last residue. D genes are given only for firm matches. Only some rows state a clone size, as once, few, many or a class for expanded clones.

CDR3 length: 16; D gene: TRBD2; J gene: TRBJ2-1; clone size: .; V gene: TRBV9; CDR3 protein: CASSVGGSGSTDEQFF; CDR3 DNA: TGTGCCAGCAGCGTAGGCGGGAGCGGGAGTACCGATGAGCAGTTCTTC
CDR3 length: 13; D gene: .; J gene: TRBJ1-5; clone size: .; V gene: TRBV5-5; CDR3 protein: CASSYGPAGAQHF; CDR3 DNA: TGTGCCAGCAGCTACGGTCCCGCCGGGGCCCAGCATTTT
CDR3 length: 13; D gene: .; J gene: TRBJ1-2; clone size: .; V gene: TRBV6-1; CDR3 protein: CASSEGAVYGYTF; CDR3 DNA: TGTGCCAGCAGTGAAGGGGCTGTTTATGGCTACACCTTC
CDR3 length: 15; D gene: TRBD2; J gene: TRBJ2-5; clone size: .; V gene: TRBV7-9; CDR3 protein: CASSPGTSGQETQYF; CDR3 DNA: TGTGCCAGCAGCCCCGGGACTAGCGGTCAAGAGACCCAGTACTTC
CDR3 length: 14; D gene: TRBD2; J gene: TRBJ2-1; clone size: .; V gene: TRBV11-1; CDR3 protein: CASSELAAYNEQFF; CDR3 DNA: TGTGCCAGCAGCGAACTAGCGGCCTACAATGAGCAGTTCTTC
CDR3 length: 13; D gene: .; J gene: TRBJ2-4; clone size: .; V gene: TRBV11-3; CDR3 protein: CASSLGGSNIQYF; CDR3 DNA: TGTGCCAGCAGCTTAGGTGGCAGTAACATTCAGTACTTC
CDR3 length: 14; D gene: .; J gene: TRBJ1-5; clone size: .; V gene: TRBV3-1/TRBV3-2; CDR3 protein: CASSETGIGQPQHF; CDR3 DNA: TGTGCCAGCAGCGAAACAGGAATCGGTCAGCCCCAGCATTTT
CDR3 length: 15; D gene: .; J gene: TRBJ2-5; clone size: few; V gene: TRBV7-9; CDR3 protein: CASSSLASSQETQYF; CDR3 DNA: TGTGCCAGCAGCTCCCTCGCTTCTAGTCAAGAGACCCAGTACTTC
CDR3 length: 16; D gene: TRBD1; J gene: TRBJ2-1; clone size: once; V gene: TRBV6-1; CDR3 protein: CASSESSAGGWNEQFF; CDR3 DNA: TGTGCCAGCAGTGAAAGTTCGGCAGGGGGCTGGAATGAGCAGTTCTTC
CDR3 length: 16; D gene: .; J gene: TRBJ2-3; clone size: few; V gene: TRBV29-1; CDR3 protein: CSVEIAQGPSTDTQYF; CDR3 DNA: TGCAGCGTTGAAATCGCGCAGGGCCCTAGCACAGATACGCAGTATTTT
CDR3 length: 14; D gene: .; J gene: TRBJ1-4; clone size: once; V gene: TRBV5-1; CDR3 protein: CASRSDSSNEKLFF; CDR3 DNA: TGCGCCAGCAGGTCCGACAGCTCTAATGAAAAACTGTTTTTT
CDR3 length: 13; D gene: TRBD1; J gene: TRBJ2-7; clone size: .; V gene: TRBV7-6; CDR3 protein: CASSGRDREEQYF; CDR3 DNA: TGTGCCAGCAGCGGACGGGACAGAGAAGAGCAGTACTTC
CDR3 length: 14; D gene: .; J gene: TRBJ1-2; clone size: .; V gene: TRBV24-1; CDR3 protein: CATSDFTGNYGYTF; CDR3 DNA: TGTGCCACCAGTGATTTCACAGGGAACTATGGCTACACCTTC
CDR3 length: 14; D gene: .; J gene: TRBJ2-7; clone size: .; V gene: TRBV5-1; CDR3 protein: CASSLDVGPYEQYF; CDR3 DNA: TGCGCCAGCAGCTTGGACGTGGGCCCTTACGAGCAGTACTTC
CDR3 length: 15; D gene: TRBD1; J gene: TRBJ1-4; clone size: .; V gene: TRBV5-1; CDR3 protein: CASSLLGQGNEKLFF; CDR3 DNA: TGCGCCAGCAGCTTGTTGGGACAGGGGAATGAAAAACTGTTTTTT
CDR3 length: 15; D gene: TRBD1; J gene: TRBJ2-1; clone size: .; V gene: TRBV5-4; CDR3 protein: CASKTGQGIGNEQFF; CDR3 DNA: TGTGCCAGCAAAACCGGACAGGGGATTGGCAATGAGCAGTTCTTC